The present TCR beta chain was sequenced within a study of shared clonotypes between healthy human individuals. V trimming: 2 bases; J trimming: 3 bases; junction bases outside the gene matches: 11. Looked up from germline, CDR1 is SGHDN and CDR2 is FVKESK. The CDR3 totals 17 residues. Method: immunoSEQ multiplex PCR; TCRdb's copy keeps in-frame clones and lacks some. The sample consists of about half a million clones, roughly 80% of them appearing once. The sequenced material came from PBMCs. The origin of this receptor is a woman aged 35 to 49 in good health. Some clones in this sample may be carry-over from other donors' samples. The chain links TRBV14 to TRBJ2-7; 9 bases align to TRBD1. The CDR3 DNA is TGTGCCAGCAGCCAAACAATGGGGGGACAGGGTCTCTACGAGCAGTACTTC. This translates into CASSQTMGGQGLYEQYF.